The 27 T cell receptor beta chains below all came from one sample that was sequenced in a study of T cell responses to AZD1222 COVID-19 vaccine. Measured with immunoSEQ multiplex PCR; TCRdb has only the in-frame clones, and not every one. The table includes approximately 88,000 clones, 78% detected once. The sequencing used peripheral blood, collected on day 0 of AZD1222 vaccination. These receptors came from an adult in good health.

The V gene is TRBV7-2, the J gene TRBJ2-5; TRBD2 matches 14 bases. J lost 3 bases, V lost 4 bases, and 10 bases had no gene match. Per germline, CDR1 SGHTA and CDR2 FQGNSA. CDR3 length equals 18 residues. In nucleotides, the CDR3 is TGTGCCAGCAGCTCGAGGCCGGGACTAGCGGGAGAAAAAGAGACCCAGTACTTC. Translating it yields CASSSRPGLAGEKETQYF.

This chain links TRBV5-1 with TRBJ2-3, with TRBD2 matching over 7 bases. Per the germline V gene, CDR1 is SGHRS and CDR2 is YFSETQ. This CDR3 is built from 15 residues. The V and J ends lost 4 bases and 5 bases, in that order; junction bases with no gene match: 10. The CDR3 DNA is TGCGCCAGCAGCGAATCAACGGGAGGCGGAGATACGCAGTATTTT. Protein: CASSESTGGGDTQYF.

This chain uses TRBV5-4 with TRBJ2-7, with 7 positions matching TRBD1. V shed 0 bases, J shed 0 bases, and the junction held 6 bases outside the gene matches. The germline V gene has CDR1 SGHNT and CDR2 YYREEE (reference sequence). This CDR3 comprises 16 residues. In nucleotides, the CDR3 is TGTGCCAGCAGCTTGGATCCAGGGGGAACCTCCTACGAGCAGTACTTC. Translating gives CASSLDPGGTSYEQYF.

CDR3 region: CASSSSSGQLSEQYF. The CDR3 nucleotides are TGTGCCAGCAGTTCTTCATCAGGCCAGTTGAGCGAGCAGTACTTC. The chain joins TRBV5-5 to TRBJ2-7; D uncertain. This CDR3 contains 15 residues. Per the germline V gene, CDR1 is SGHKS and CDR2 is YYEKEE (reference sequence). V lost 5 bases, J lost 6 bases, and 21 bases lay in between.

This clone came up a few times. V gene TRBV18 combines with J gene TRBJ2-7; 7 nucleotides agree with TRBD2. J was trimmed by 2 bases and V by 6 bases; bases with no gene match: 13. The CDR3 runs to 16 residues. The V gene's germline CDR1 is KGHSH and CDR2 LQKENI. CDR3: CASSAMPAGMTYEQYF. Here the CDR3 DNA reads TGTGCCAGCTCCGCGATGCCAGCGGGGATGACCTACGAGCAGTACTTC.

This chain joins TRBV27 and TRBJ2-7, with 11 bases lining up with TRBD2. J lost 0 bases, V lost 6 bases, and 10 bases had no gene match. The CDR3 extends over 17 amino acids. Germline CDR1 is MNHEY and CDR2 is SMNVEV (reference sequence). CDR3 region: CASRQRLGLADSYEQYF. In nucleotides, the CDR3 is TGTGCCAGCAGACAAAGGTTGGGACTAGCGGACTCCTACGAGCAGTACTTC.

This clone has only a few counts. The CDR3 region is CASSRYSEQYF. The CDR3 DNA follows: TGTGCCAGCAGTAGATATTCCGAGCAGTACTTC. The chain recombines TRBV14 with TRBJ2-7; D uncertain. Trimming stripped 6 bases from V and 6 bases from J, with 9 bases between. This CDR3 is built from 11 residues. The V gene's germline CDR1 is SGHDN and CDR2 FVKESK.

This rearrangement joins TRBV19 to TRBJ1-1; 8 bases line up with TRBD1. The CDR3 loop spans 17 amino acids. The V gene end was trimmed by 1 base and the J gene end by 0 bases; junction bases not matched to a gene: 7. CDR1 and CDR2 (germline): LNHDA, SQIVND (reference sequence). The CDR3 region has the DNA TGTGCCAGTAGTATAGGGGACAGGAGAAACTTGAACACTGAAGCTTTCTTT. This sequence encodes CASSIGDRRNLNTEAFF.

This rearrangement joins TRBV20-1 to TRBJ2-7, with D perhaps matching TRBD1 or TRBD2 (5 bases each). Trimming cost V 3 bases and J 9 bases, with 15 bases left between them. This CDR3 spans 12 amino acids. Germline-derived CDR1 and CDR2 are DFQATT and SNEGSKA (reference sequence). This chain's CDR3 is CSASGGLTPQYF. The CDR3 DNA is TGCAGTGCTAGTGGGGGTCTGACACCGCAGTACTTC.

The genes are TRBV5-1 and TRBJ1-6; 10 nucleotides line up with TRBD1. This CDR3 has 17 residues. Germline lookup yields CDR1 SGHRS and CDR2 YFSETQ. V shed 5 bases and J 9 bases; nucleotides not matched to a gene: 14. The CDR3 reads CASSHGQGQGFGSPLHF. CDR3 nucleotides: TGCGCCAGCAGTCACGGTCAGGGACAGGGGTTTGGTTCACCCCTCCACTTT. Full variable domain (missing parts from reference TRBV5-1 and TRBJ1-6): KAGVTQTPRYLIKTRGQQVTLSCSPISGHRSVSWYQQTPGQGLQFLFEYFSETQRNKGNFPGRFSGRQFSNSRSEMNVSTLELGDSALYLCASSHGQGQGFGSPLHFGNGTRLTVT.

This clone was detected once. J is TRBJ1-1 and V is TRBV6-4; a weak D match, TRBD1 (5 bases). The CDR3 loop spans 13 amino acids. Germline V gives CDR1 MRHNA, CDR2 SNTAGT. V was cut by 4 bases and J by 1 base, with 7 bases left in between. CDR3 region: CASSVDRNTEAFF. The CDR3 DNA follows: TGTGCCAGCAGTGTTGACAGGAACACTGAAGCTTTCTTT.

The chain links TRBV5-1 to TRBJ2-7; D call uncertain. Germline CDR1 SGHRS, CDR2 YFSETQ. The CDR3 runs 13 residues. Deletions cut 0 bases from V and 2 bases from J, with 6 bases between. The CDR3 DNA reads TGCGCCAGCAGCTTGGAGGGCACCTACGAGCAGTACTTC. Amino acid sequence: CASSLEGTYEQYF.

This clone was seen a few times. The chain is built from TRBV19 and TRBJ1-5, with D perhaps TRBD1 (5 bases). V lost 3 bases and J 2 bases, leaving 14 bases between the germline ends. CDR1 LNHDA and CDR2 SQIVND come from the germline V gene (reference sequence). This CDR3 is built from 16 residues. CDR3 residues: CASSIAGYKGNQPQHF. CDR3 coding DNA: TGTGCCAGTAGTATCGCAGGGTATAAGGGCAATCAGCCCCAGCATTTT.

The J gene is TRBJ1-5, the V gene TRBV19; D unclear. The CDR3 consists of 13 residues. The germline gives CDR1 LNHDA, CDR2 SQIVND (reference sequence). V was shortened by 0 bases and J by 4 bases, with 4 bases between the two germline ends. CDR3 nucleotide sequence: TGTGCCAGTAGTATAGAGGTAAATCAGCCCCAGCATTTT. This sequence encodes CASSIEVNQPQHF.

The rearrangement uses TRBV7-9 and TRBJ2-3; no definite D call. V lost 3 bases to trimming and J lost 1 base, with 5 bases between them. The CDR3 has 13 residues. Germline CDR1 is SEHNR and CDR2 is FQNEAQ (reference sequence). The CDR3 DNA is TGTGCCAGCAGCTTGACGGGCACAGATACGCAGTATTTT. Residues: CASSLTGTDTQYF.

This clone has just a few counts. The chain couples TRBV18 to TRBJ2-5, with D unresolved. V shed 3 bases and J shed 5 bases, with 10 bases lying between them. The germline gives CDR1 KGHSH, CDR2 LQKENI. The length of the CDR3 is 13 residues. The CDR3 sequence: CASSPNPRETQYF. DNA for the CDR3: TGTGCCAGCTCACCGAACCCCAGGGAGACCCAGTACTTC.

The chain couples TRBV5-6 to TRBJ1-6; 7 nucleotides align to TRBD1. From germline, CDR1 is SGHDT and CDR2 YYEEEE. CDR3 size: 14 residues. Trimming at V came to 4 bases and at J to 4 bases, leaving 2 bases not matched to a gene. In nucleotides, the CDR3 is TGTGCCAGCAGCCTGACAGGGTATAATTCACCCCTCCACTTT. Translated, it gives CASSLTGYNSPLHF.

This clone was recorded a few times. The chain links TRBV7-2 to TRBJ2-5; D is uncertain. The V end lost 1 base, the J end lost 6 bases, and 9 bases lay between the germline ends. The germline gives CDR1 SGHTA, CDR2 FQGNSA. There are 13 residues in the CDR3. CDR3 bases: TGTGCCAGCAGCTTAGAGAAGGCCCAGACCCAGTACTTC. Translation gives CASSLEKAQTQYF.

This sequence joins TRBV3-1 (or the pseudogene TRBV3-2) and TRBJ1-2; no clear D gene. V was cut by 1 base and J by 8 bases, with 17 bases left in between. The CDR3 has 15 amino acids. Per germline, CDR1 LGHDT and CDR2 YNNKEL (reference sequence). The CDR3 coding sequence is TGTGCCAGCAGCCAAGTTACGATATCAGGTAGCGGCTACACCTTC. Residues: CASSQVTISGSGYTF.

This clone appeared a single time. The CDR3 loop reads CASSTSGSQWETQYF. In DNA form, the CDR3 reads TGCGCCAGCAGCACTAGCGGGAGCCAGTGGGAGACCCAGTACTTC. The rearrangement links TRBV5-1 to TRBJ2-5; TRBD2 matches 11 bases. CDR1 SGHRS and CDR2 YFSETQ come from the germline V gene. This CDR3 spans 15 amino acids. J lost 5 bases, V lost 4 bases, and 7 bases had no gene match.

This sequence joins TRBV27 and TRBJ1-5; D might be TRBD1 (6 bases). CDR1 and CDR2 (germline): MNHEY, SMNVEV (reference sequence). With 5 bases removed from V and 6 bases from J, the gap between germline ends came to 17 bases. The CDR3 is 15 residues long. The CDR3 region is CASSPRGEGFQPQHF. The CDR3 DNA reads TGTGCCAGCAGTCCCAGGGGTGAGGGCTTTCAGCCCCAGCATTTT.

The V and J genes are TRBV6-2 or TRBV6-3 and TRBJ1-5; perhaps TRBD1 as D (5 bases). Germline lookup yields CDR1 MNHEY and CDR2 SVGEGT. The germline V and J ends were trimmed by 3 bases and 4 bases, with 19 bases remaining between them. The CDR3 covers 17 residues. In DNA, the CDR3 is TGTGCCAGCAGTTATCCACCGGGACGGGGCGGTAATCAGCCCCAGCATTTT. Amino acids: CASSYPPGRGGNQPQHF.

The chain combines TRBV3-1 (or the pseudogene TRBV3-2) with TRBJ2-7; 13 nucleotides agree with TRBD2. Germline CDR1 reads LGHDT; CDR2 reads YNNKEL (reference sequence). This CDR3 has 17 amino acids. The trim removed 3 bases at V and 7 bases at J, leaving 12 bases unmatched. As DNA, the CDR3 is TGTGCCAGCAGCCATGGGTTCAGTCGGACTAGCGGGAGAGAGCAGTACTTC. Its translation is CASSHGFSRTSGREQYF.

The chain links TRBV7-8 to TRBJ2-7, with D possibly matching TRBD2 (6 bases). The CDR3 has 16 amino acids. Germline CDR1 and CDR2: SGHVS and FQNEAQ. With 3 bases removed from V and 3 bases from J, the gap between germline ends came to 18 bases. The CDR3 nucleotides read TGTGCCAGCAGCTTTAGGGCCCGGGGGAAAGACTACGAGCAGTACTTC. This sequence encodes CASSFRARGKDYEQYF.

This chain uses TRBV6-5 with TRBJ2-1, with 8 nucleotides matching TRBD2. V dropped 6 bases and J dropped 3; count of bases not matched to a gene: 7. Per the germline V gene, CDR1 is MNHEY and CDR2 is SVGAGI. The CDR3 is 15 amino acids. CDR3 sequence (DNA): TGTGCCAGCAGGTTACTAGCGGCCGACTACAATGAGCAGTTCTTC. Amino acid sequence: CASRLLAADYNEQFF.

The chain is built from TRBV19 and TRBJ1-1, with 7 bases lining up with TRBD1. With V trimmed by 5 bases and J by 8 bases, 11 bases remained unmatched. From germline, CDR1 is LNHDA and CDR2 SQIVND (reference sequence). The CDR3 covers 14 residues. CDR3 protein: CASSALTGAKEAFF. CDR3 nucleotides: TGTGCCAGTAGTGCTCTCACAGGGGCGAAGGAAGCTTTCTTT. Looking up the rest from reference TRBV19 and TRBJ1-1 gives the full variable domain: DGGITQSPKYLFRKEGQNVTLSCEQNLNHDAMYWYRQDPGQGLRLIYYSQIVNDFQKGDIAEGYSVSREKKESFPLTVTSAQKNPTAFYLCASSALTGAKEAFFGQGTRLTVV.

J is TRBJ2-3 and V is TRBV19; a weak D match, TRBD1 (6 bases). The CDR3 has 15 residues. CDR1 and CDR2 (germline): LNHDA, SQIVND (reference sequence). Trimming removed 10 bases at V and 2 bases at J, with 19 bases between. The CDR3 sequence is CATNGRRGITDTQYF. In DNA form, the CDR3 reads TGTGCCACCAATGGGCGCAGGGGAATCACAGATACGCAGTATTTT.